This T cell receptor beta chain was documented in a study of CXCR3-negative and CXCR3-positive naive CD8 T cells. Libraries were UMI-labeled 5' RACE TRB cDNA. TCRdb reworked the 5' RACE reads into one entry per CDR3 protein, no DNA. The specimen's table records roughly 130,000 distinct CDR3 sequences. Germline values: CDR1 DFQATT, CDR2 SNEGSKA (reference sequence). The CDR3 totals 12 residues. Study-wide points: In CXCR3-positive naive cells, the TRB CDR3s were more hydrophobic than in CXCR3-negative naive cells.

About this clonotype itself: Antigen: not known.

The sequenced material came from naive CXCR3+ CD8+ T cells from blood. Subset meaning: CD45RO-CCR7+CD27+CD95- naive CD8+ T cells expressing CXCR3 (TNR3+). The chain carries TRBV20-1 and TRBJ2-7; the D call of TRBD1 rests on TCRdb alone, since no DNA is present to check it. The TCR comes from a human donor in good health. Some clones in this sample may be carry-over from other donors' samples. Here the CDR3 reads CSASFDSYEQYF.